Listed below are T cell receptor beta chains from one sample, sequenced in a study of OX40 agonist ivuxolimab in advanced cancers. Here immunoSEQ multiplex PCR was the method, and the copy in TCRdb shows in-frame clones only, minus some. The sample has around 80,000 clones, 75% to 90% seen once. The sequencing used CD4+ or CD8+ T cells sorted from blood, collected in a trial of the OX40 agonist ivuxolimab. The receptors come from an adult with an advanced solid tumor such as melanoma, head and neck, liver or kidney cancer. Both conserved end residues are part of each CDR3. Each record gives: V gene, J gene, CDR3 length, CDR3 protein.

v_call: TRBV5-1; j_call: TRBJ2-2; cdr3_length: 15; cdr3_aa: CASSHGTGVTGELFF
v_call: TRBV11-2; j_call: TRBJ2-5; cdr3_length: 16; cdr3_aa: CASSSTGQGVTETQYF
v_call: TRBV15; j_call: TRBJ2-5; cdr3_length: 14; cdr3_aa: CATREGRNQETQYF
v_call: TRBV6-5; j_call: TRBJ1-6; cdr3_length: 13; cdr3_aa: CASSYYDNSPLHF
v_call: TRBV19; j_call: TRBJ1-5; cdr3_length: 14; cdr3_aa: CASSPGRGDQPQHF
v_call: TRBV6-5; j_call: TRBJ1-1; cdr3_length: 14; cdr3_aa: CASRVTGLNTEAFF
v_call: TRBV27; j_call: TRBJ2-3; cdr3_length: 18; cdr3_aa: CASSLSIPGQGAADTQYF
v_call: TRBV6-5; j_call: TRBJ2-3; cdr3_length: 14; cdr3_aa: CASSRGQTTDTQYF
v_call: TRBV18; j_call: TRBJ2-3; cdr3_length: 13; cdr3_aa: CASSHIHGDTQYF
v_call: TRBV6-6; j_call: TRBJ1-3; cdr3_length: 15; cdr3_aa: CASSPWDSSGNTIYF
v_call: TRBV6-5; j_call: TRBJ2-1; cdr3_length: 15; cdr3_aa: CASTGRQGLYNEQFF
v_call: TRBV10-3; j_call: TRBJ2-6; cdr3_length: 14; cdr3_aa: CAISNLGGANVLTF
v_call: TRBV5-7; j_call: TRBJ2-5; cdr3_length: 16; cdr3_aa: CASSSQMLGIQETQYF
v_call: TRBV18; j_call: TRBJ2-1; cdr3_length: 16; cdr3_aa: CASSPRGGGTYNEQFF
v_call: TRBV30; j_call: TRBJ1-1; cdr3_length: 13; cdr3_aa: CAWSGVANTEAFF
v_call: TRBV5-1; j_call: TRBJ1-1; cdr3_length: 13; cdr3_aa: CASREGTGTEAFF
v_call: TRBV11-3; j_call: TRBJ2-1; cdr3_length: 15; cdr3_aa: CASSLDGRGLDEQFF
v_call: TRBV30; j_call: TRBJ1-2; cdr3_length: 10; cdr3_aa: CAWRGGGYTF
v_call: TRBV4-3; j_call: TRBJ2-3; cdr3_length: 13; cdr3_aa: CASSPQAPDTQYF
v_call: TRBV6-5; j_call: TRBJ1-2; cdr3_length: 12; cdr3_aa: CASSRDAGGYTF
v_call: TRBV5-5; j_call: TRBJ2-5; cdr3_length: 16; cdr3_aa: CASSYGLAGFQETQYF
v_call: TRBV28; j_call: TRBJ1-5; cdr3_length: 16; cdr3_aa: CASSFVQIGGPQPQHF
v_call: TRBV7-2; j_call: TRBJ1-1; cdr3_length: 14; cdr3_aa: CASSSLQGTTEAFF
v_call: TRBV6-5; j_call: TRBJ1-2; cdr3_length: 13; cdr3_aa: CASSYSGVEGYTF
v_call: TRBV6-5; j_call: TRBJ2-7; cdr3_length: 15; cdr3_aa: CASRPQGAGSYEQYF
v_call: TRBV29-1; j_call: TRBJ2-5; cdr3_length: 11; cdr3_aa: CSVRTGETQYF
v_call: TRBV5-6; j_call: TRBJ2-7; cdr3_length: 15; cdr3_aa: CASSRPVELIYEQYF
v_call: TRBV7-9; j_call: TRBJ1-1; cdr3_length: 13; cdr3_aa: CASVQGLNTEAFF
v_call: TRBV19; j_call: TRBJ2-3; cdr3_length: 16; cdr3_aa: CASSITGGAGADTQYF
v_call: TRBV5-5; j_call: TRBJ2-6; cdr3_length: 15; cdr3_aa: CASSLGPSGANVLTF
v_call: TRBV23-1; j_call: TRBJ1-2; cdr3_length: 16; cdr3_aa: CASSHPGGGNNYGYTF
v_call: TRBV7-3; j_call: TRBJ1-6; cdr3_length: 12; cdr3_aa: CASSRDRPPLHF
v_call: TRBV28; j_call: TRBJ2-2; cdr3_length: 14; cdr3_aa: CASSLGGISGELFF
v_call: TRBV4-1; j_call: TRBJ2-7; cdr3_length: 16; cdr3_aa: CASSQGTGGRSYEQYF
v_call: TRBV4-2; j_call: TRBJ1-1; cdr3_length: 15; cdr3_aa: CASSQEGQVDTEAFF
v_call: TRBV28; j_call: TRBJ1-2; cdr3_length: 14; cdr3_aa: CASSTPGQDYGYTF
v_call: TRBV6-5; j_call: TRBJ2-5; cdr3_length: 14; cdr3_aa: CASSRRDTRETQYF
v_call: TRBV29-1; j_call: TRBJ2-6; cdr3_length: 12; cdr3_aa: CSAYSGANVLTF
v_call: TRBV9; j_call: TRBJ2-3; cdr3_length: 16; cdr3_aa: CASSADSGGRTDTQYF
v_call: TRBV5-6; j_call: TRBJ1-3; cdr3_length: 16; cdr3_aa: CASSLDPTGGGNTIYF
v_call: TRBV4-3; j_call: TRBJ2-2; cdr3_length: 16; cdr3_aa: CASSQDGGGDTGELFF
v_call: TRBV18; j_call: TRBJ2-5; cdr3_length: 11; cdr3_aa: CASSPMETQYF
v_call: TRBV6-5; j_call: TRBJ2-3; cdr3_length: 15; cdr3_aa: CASRAFKTSTDTQYF
v_call: TRBV11-2; j_call: TRBJ1-2; cdr3_length: 13; cdr3_aa: CASSRDRAFGYTF
v_call: TRBV4-2; j_call: TRBJ2-7; cdr3_length: 15; cdr3_aa: CASSQDLEGIYEQYF
v_call: TRBV9; j_call: TRBJ2-5; cdr3_length: 14; cdr3_aa: CASSVVGMGETQYF
v_call: TRBV7-9; j_call: TRBJ2-3; cdr3_length: 15; cdr3_aa: CASSLWGAQTDTQYF
v_call: TRBV9; j_call: TRBJ1-5; cdr3_length: 14; cdr3_aa: CASSGGGPNQPQHF
v_call: TRBV28; j_call: TRBJ2-5; cdr3_length: 14; cdr3_aa: CASNVVEETGPQYF
v_call: TRBV28; j_call: TRBJ2-2; cdr3_length: 13; cdr3_aa: CASSRTSTGELFF
v_call: TRBV29-1; j_call: TRBJ2-2; cdr3_length: 14; cdr3_aa: CSVARDRGPGELFF